The T cell receptor beta chain under discussion was sequenced for a study of CXCR3-negative and CXCR3-positive naive CD8 T cells. General observations from the study: Comparison of naive cells showed more hydrophobic TRB CDR3s in CXCR3-positive than in CXCR3-negative naive cells.

Per germline, CDR1 LGHNA and CDR2 YSLEER. The CDR3 is made up of 17 amino acids. The authors prepared UMI-labeled TRB cDNA libraries by 5' RACE. TCRdb re-called the 5' RACE reads and catalogs CDR3 proteins one per entry, DNA excluded. The sample has some 99,000 distinct CDR3 sequences; the top ten hold around 1%. As concerns this clonotype: Its matching antigen is unknown.

The V call is TRBV4-3, the J call TRBJ2-3; the D gene TCRdb calls, TRBD2, cannot be checked with no DNA. This TCR came from a human donor in good health. Some clones in this sample may be carry-over from other donors' samples. The specimen was naive CXCR3+ CD8+ T cells from blood. Subset defined: CD45RO-CCR7+CD27+CD95- naive CD8+ T cells expressing CXCR3 (TNR3+). CDR3 residues: CASSQVLGAGGRDTQYF.